This T cell receptor beta chain was profiled in a study of cytomegalovirus exposure and HLA in healthy donors. For the study at large: One earlier analysis, a look at roughly 170 million T cells, found 117 million unique TCR beta sequences.

Details on this clone: Its antigen is unidentified.

General study findings and limits: In a later analysis, TCR beta V- and J-gene trimming showed a link to a missense DCLRE1C variant.

Primers: 60 Vbeta forward and 13 Jbeta reverse. Some clones are missing from TCRdb's copy, which holds only in-frame ones; the method was immunoSEQ multiplex PCR. The repertoire includes about 130,000 clones, over 70% of them detected once, and about 2.1% sits in the top ten. The sequenced sample consisted of PBMCs. This clonotype originated in a woman aged 40 to 50 in good health and CMV-seropositive.

CDR3 region: CASSGSTVSYNEQFF. In nucleotides, the CDR3 is TGTGCCAGCAGTGGGAGTACCGTCTCCTACAATGAGCAGTTCTTC. The chain carries TRBV6-1 and TRBJ2-1; D is undetermined. The CDR3 loop spans 15 amino acids. Germline V gives CDR1 MNHNS, CDR2 SASEGT. V lost 4 bases and J lost 0, with 10 bases in between.